Sequencing of this T cell receptor (beta chain) was carried out in a study of blood T cell repertoires in COVID-19 (TCRdb year 2020). Some background on the complete study: The collaborator samples originated in the United States, Italy and Spain and spanned the acute and convalescent phases of COVID-19. The material from the prospective study consisted of cDNA or gDNA derived from T cells, B-cell-depleted T cells, or PBMCs. Deeply sampled blood TCRbeta repertoires from subjects exposed to, actively infected with, or recovered from COVID-19 were included in the dataset. A freely available public database, intended as a resource for researchers studying the immune response to SARS-CoV-2, is where the repertoires were released. Samples came from the ongoing ImmuneRACE study (first 160 participants) plus 1,254 subjects from 6 global collaborators. Sample metadata almost always included a de-identified subject ID, COVID-19 status, age in years and sex. HLA class I and class II types, where available, came from metadata supplied by the sample provider rather than from assay-based typing.

CDR1 MNHEY and CDR2 SMNVEV are derived from the germline V gene (reference sequence). V is cut by 2 bases and J by 4 bases, and the space between the germline ends is 8 bases. From the cysteine up to the phenylalanine, the CDR3 has a length of 13 residues. The entry retains the CDR3 DNA only, 39 bases that are in frame from base 1. On the study overall, not on this receptor specifically: The amount of clinical and demographic metadata varied by source and participant and was provided uncurated.

Whole blood was collected in K2EDTA tubes by collaborating institutions according to the institutions' own protocols. Collaborator samples were shipped for TCRbeta analysis as frozen whole blood, isolated PBMCs, or DNA extracted from either sample type. The immunoSEQ Assay, a bias-controlled multiplex PCR, was used to amplify TCRbeta CDR3 regions from genomic DNA. The authors processed their data as follows. Nucleated cell counts per sample were estimated from amplification of reference gene primers within the assay. Sequence reads were collapsed and filtered to measure the absolute abundance of every unique TCRbeta CDR3 rearrangement. For each sample, productive Simpson clonality was calculated as the square root of Simpson's diversity index across productive rearrangements. What TCRdb holds here is the immuneACCESS table cut down to in-frame rearrangements. Part of the clones is not present; checked against another copy, under half of the missing clones reflect an unresolved V gene, and the others are unexplained. V, J and clone size reflect that table, while D and trimming were determined from the DNA. This sample comprises approximately 46,000 clones, 89% of them detected only once. The ten largest clonotypes hold less than 20% of the sample.

As to this clone: Its antigen is still unknown. Per-nucleotide qualities are absent, and no much larger clonotype sits a single base away.

The chain was built from TRBV27 and TRBJ1-2; TRBD1 could be the D gene, as 5 bases match. The origin of this receptor is a man aged 65 to 85 with active COVID-19. The sample consisted of peripheral blood. The CDR3 protein: CASSLRGGYGYTF. The DNA sequence is TGTGCCAGCAGTTTACGGGGGGGCTATGGCTACACCTTC.